This T cell receptor beta chain was identified in a study of technical replicates of blood from a few donors (dated by TCRdb to about 2017). The library was built by means of the immunoSEQ multiplex PCR assay. TCRdb provides this immuneACCESS table in a form limited to in-frame rearrangements. Some clones are lacking; in checked studies, under half of them reflect an unresolved V gene, and why the rest are absent is not known. This sample is represented by approximately 73,000 clones; about 96% of them were singletons. Of the sample, roughly 0.35% is held by the ten largest clones. Taken from the germline V gene, the CDR1 and CDR2 loops are MNHEY and SVGAGI. The V and J ends are trimmed by 6 bases and 7 bases, leaving 15 bases between them. CDR3 length: 14 amino acids, cysteine to phenylalanine. The sequence is cut down to CDR3 DNA, 42 bases in frame from base 1. With respect to this clone: Its specific antigen is unknown. No qualities accompany the bases; no much larger clone lies one base away.

The rearrangement joined TRBV6-5 to TRBJ2-2; matching of 6 bases hints at TRBD1 as the D gene. The specimen was T cells isolated from PBMCs. The TCR comes from a human donor in good health. The CDR3 loop reads CASSPTGLGGELFF. The sequence in DNA is TGTGCCAGCAGCCCCACAGGGTTAGGCGGGGAGCTGTTTTTT.